Listed below are T cell receptor beta chains from one sample, sequenced in a study of blood T cell repertoires in COVID-19. Using immunoSEQ multiplex PCR, the repertoire was profiled, and TCRdb retains in-frame clones only, with some absent. The top ten clones hold more than 9.5% of a sample with about 64,000 clones, more than 60% of them seen once. The sample was peripheral blood. All receptors come from a human donor in a cohort sampled during active COVID-19. Each CDR3 is given with its conserved first and last residue. The D gene is left open where the match is weak. Clone sizes are given selectively: once, few, many, or a class where the clone is expanded.

D gene: TRBD2; J gene: TRBJ2-2; V gene: TRBV29-1; CDR3 length: 15; clone size: NA; CDR3 protein: CSVILAGVDTGELFF; CDR3 DNA: TGCAGCGTGATACTAGCGGGAGTCGACACCGGGGAGCTGTTTTTT
D gene: TRBD2; J gene: TRBJ2-3; V gene: TRBV29-1; CDR3 length: 13; clone size: NA; CDR3 protein: CSVIAGVPDTQYF; CDR3 DNA: TGCAGCGTGATAGCGGGAGTCCCGGATACGCAGTATTTT
D gene: NA; J gene: TRBJ1-4; V gene: TRBV27; CDR3 length: 15; clone size: NA; CDR3 protein: CASSFSQGENEKLFF; CDR3 DNA: TGTGCCAGCAGCTTTAGCCAGGGCGAGAATGAAAAACTGTTTTTT
D gene: NA; J gene: TRBJ2-1; V gene: TRBV18; CDR3 length: 14; clone size: NA; CDR3 protein: CASSPGLEYNEQFF; CDR3 DNA: TGTGCCAGCTCACCGGGACTCGAATACAATGAGCAGTTCTTC
D gene: TRBD1; J gene: TRBJ2-7; V gene: TRBV5-6; CDR3 length: 18; clone size: NA; CDR3 protein: CASSRDRAADKVAYEQYF; CDR3 DNA: TGTGCCAGCAGCCGGGACAGGGCCGCGGATAAGGTCGCCTACGAGCAGTACTTC
D gene: NA; J gene: TRBJ1-5; V gene: TRBV2; CDR3 length: 13; clone size: NA; CDR3 protein: CASSGQGHQPQHF; CDR3 DNA: TGTGCCAGCAGCGGGCAGGGTCATCAGCCCCAGCATTTT
D gene: NA; J gene: TRBJ1-4; V gene: TRBV9; CDR3 length: 15; clone size: NA; CDR3 protein: CASSVDLGGGEKLFF; CDR3 DNA: TGTGCCAGCAGCGTCGACTTGGGAGGGGGTGAAAAACTGTTTTTT
D gene: NA; J gene: TRBJ1-2; V gene: TRBV13; CDR3 length: 12; clone size: NA; CDR3 protein: CASSLTLFGYTF; CDR3 DNA: TGTGCCAGCAGCCTGACATTGTTTGGCTACACCTTC
D gene: TRBD2; J gene: TRBJ2-7; V gene: TRBV30; CDR3 length: 14; clone size: NA; CDR3 protein: CAWNAAAGSYEQYF; CDR3 DNA: TGTGCCTGGAACGCGGCAGCGGGGTCCTACGAGCAGTACTTC
D gene: TRBD2; J gene: TRBJ2-7; V gene: TRBV30; CDR3 length: 15; clone size: NA; CDR3 protein: CAWSAGTSGPNEQYF; CDR3 DNA: TGTGCCTGGAGCGCAGGGACTAGCGGTCCGAACGAGCAGTACTTC
D gene: NA; J gene: TRBJ2-5; V gene: TRBV29-1; CDR3 length: 17; clone size: NA; CDR3 protein: CSVGIRGDYRTQETQYF; CDR3 DNA: TGCAGCGTTGGGATTAGGGGGGACTACCGGACCCAAGAGACCCAGTACTTC
D gene: NA; J gene: TRBJ2-7; V gene: TRBV4-2; CDR3 length: 15; clone size: NA; CDR3 protein: CASSQDPGQTYEQYF; CDR3 DNA: TGTGCCAGCAGCCAAGATCCTGGACAGACCTACGAGCAGTACTTC
D gene: TRBD1; J gene: TRBJ1-1; V gene: TRBV28; CDR3 length: 15; clone size: few; CDR3 protein: CASSRRTGRGTEAFF; CDR3 DNA: TGTGCCAGCAGTCGTCGGACAGGGAGGGGCACTGAAGCTTTCTTT
D gene: NA; J gene: TRBJ1-2; V gene: TRBV28; CDR3 length: 13; clone size: NA; CDR3 protein: CASTLWKGSGYTF; CDR3 DNA: TGTGCCAGCACCCTATGGAAGGGGTCGGGCTACACCTTC
D gene: NA; J gene: TRBJ1-3; V gene: TRBV30; CDR3 length: 12; clone size: few; CDR3 protein: CAWRLSGNTIYF; CDR3 DNA: TGTGCCTGGAGACTCTCTGGAAACACCATATATTTT
D gene: TRBD1; J gene: TRBJ1-1; V gene: TRBV27; CDR3 length: 17; clone size: NA; CDR3 protein: CASSSTGGAPMNTEAFF; CDR3 DNA: TGTGCCAGCAGTTCTACAGGGGGCGCCCCAATGAACACTGAAGCTTTCTTT
D gene: NA; J gene: TRBJ1-4; V gene: TRBV5-5; CDR3 length: 15; clone size: NA; CDR3 protein: CASNWGGAVNEKLFF; CDR3 DNA: TGTGCCAGCAACTGGGGGGGGGCTGTTAATGAAAAACTGTTTTTT
D gene: TRBD1; J gene: TRBJ1-3; V gene: TRBV6-2/TRBV6-3; CDR3 length: 17; clone size: NA; CDR3 protein: CASSRDRTSSSGNTIYF; CDR3 DNA: TGTGCCAGCAGCCGGGACAGGACCTCAAGCTCTGGAAACACCATATATTTT
D gene: TRBD1; J gene: TRBJ2-7; V gene: TRBV18; CDR3 length: 16; clone size: NA; CDR3 protein: CASSPPWGQSSYEQYF; CDR3 DNA: TGTGCCAGCTCACCACCGTGGGGACAGAGCTCCTACGAGCAGTACTTC
D gene: NA; J gene: TRBJ2-7; V gene: TRBV28; CDR3 length: 16; clone size: NA; CDR3 protein: CASSPPRDAGSYEQYF; CDR3 DNA: TGTGCCAGCAGTCCCCCGCGGGACGCGGGATCCTACGAGCAGTACTTC
D gene: NA; J gene: TRBJ2-1; V gene: TRBV4-1; CDR3 length: 14; clone size: few; CDR3 protein: CASSPRLEGGEQFF; CDR3 DNA: TGCGCCAGCAGCCCCCGGTTGGAGGGTGGTGAGCAGTTCTTC
D gene: NA; J gene: TRBJ1-5; V gene: TRBV27; CDR3 length: 15; clone size: NA; CDR3 protein: CASRPGTHSNQPQHF; CDR3 DNA: TGTGCCAGCAGGCCCGGGACACATAGCAATCAGCCCCAGCATTTT
D gene: TRBD1; J gene: TRBJ1-5; V gene: TRBV7-2; CDR3 length: 14; clone size: NA; CDR3 protein: CASSLTGVEQPQHF; CDR3 DNA: TGTGCCAGCAGCTTAACAGGGGTGGAGCAGCCCCAGCATTTT
D gene: TRBD2; J gene: TRBJ2-3; V gene: TRBV29-1; CDR3 length: 11; clone size: NA; CDR3 protein: CSVAPAGGQYF; CDR3 DNA: TGCAGCGTCGCTCCGGCGGGGGGGCAGTATTTT
D gene: TRBD1; J gene: TRBJ2-6; V gene: TRBV3-1/TRBV3-2; CDR3 length: 18; clone size: NA; CDR3 protein: CASSPERTGRSGANVLTF; CDR3 DNA: TGTGCCAGCAGCCCCGAACGGACAGGCCGATCTGGGGCCAACGTCCTGACTTTC
D gene: TRBD1; J gene: TRBJ2-6; V gene: TRBV28; CDR3 length: 17; clone size: NA; CDR3 protein: CASSSPSTGAGANVLTF; CDR3 DNA: TGTGCCAGCAGTTCCCCCTCGACAGGGGCTGGGGCCAACGTCCTGACTTTC
D gene: TRBD2; J gene: TRBJ2-2; V gene: TRBV28; CDR3 length: 17; clone size: NA; CDR3 protein: CASSRGLGLARAGELFF; CDR3 DNA: TGTGCCAGCAGTAGGGGTTTGGGACTAGCAAGGGCCGGGGAGCTGTTTTTT
D gene: TRBD2; J gene: TRBJ2-3; V gene: TRBV5-1; CDR3 length: 17; clone size: NA; CDR3 protein: CASSSIGSGMSTDTQYF; CDR3 DNA: TGCGCCAGCAGCTCCATCGGGAGCGGGATGTCCACAGATACGCAGTATTTT
D gene: NA; J gene: TRBJ2-1; V gene: TRBV9; CDR3 length: 12; clone size: NA; CDR3 protein: CASSGGGSEQFF; CDR3 DNA: TGTGCCAGCAGCGGCGGAGGGAGTGAGCAGTTCTTC
D gene: NA; J gene: TRBJ2-1; V gene: TRBV3-1/TRBV3-2; CDR3 length: 14; clone size: NA; CDR3 protein: CASTRRGGYNEQFF; CDR3 DNA: TGTGCCAGCACCCGACGGGGAGGATACAATGAGCAGTTCTTC
D gene: NA; J gene: TRBJ1-4; V gene: TRBV28; CDR3 length: 15; clone size: NA; CDR3 protein: CASHQGRRTNEKLFF; CDR3 DNA: TGTGCCAGCCATCAGGGCCGGCGAACTAATGAAAAACTGTTTTTT
D gene: NA; J gene: TRBJ2-7; V gene: TRBV6-2/TRBV6-3; CDR3 length: 14; clone size: NA; CDR3 protein: CASSYPTGTYEQYF; CDR3 DNA: TGTGCCAGCAGTTATCCGACGGGGACCTACGAGCAGTACTTC
D gene: TRBD2; J gene: TRBJ2-5; V gene: TRBV7-2; CDR3 length: 14; clone size: NA; CDR3 protein: CAGVAGTTQETQYF; CDR3 DNA: TGTGCCGGAGTTGCCGGGACTACTCAAGAGACCCAGTACTTC
D gene: NA; J gene: TRBJ1-1; V gene: TRBV11-2; CDR3 length: 13; clone size: NA; CDR3 protein: CASRLRSGFEAFF; CDR3 DNA: TGTGCCAGCAGACTTCGGTCGGGGTTCGAAGCTTTCTTT
D gene: NA; J gene: TRBJ1-2; V gene: TRBV9; CDR3 length: 15; clone size: NA; CDR3 protein: CASSVESDVYDSYTF; CDR3 DNA: TGTGCCAGCAGCGTTGAAAGCGATGTATATGATAGCTACACCTTC
D gene: NA; J gene: TRBJ2-7; V gene: TRBV20-1; CDR3 length: 15; clone size: NA; CDR3 protein: CSASGPRRGTYEQYF; CDR3 DNA: TGCAGTGCTAGTGGCCCCAGGAGGGGAACCTACGAGCAGTACTTC
D gene: TRBD2; J gene: TRBJ2-1; V gene: TRBV11-1; CDR3 length: 15; clone size: once; CDR3 protein: CASSSGTSGTNEQFF; CDR3 DNA: TGTGCCAGCAGCTCCGGGACTAGCGGGACCAATGAGCAGTTCTTC
D gene: NA; J gene: TRBJ2-1; V gene: TRBV3-1/TRBV3-2; CDR3 length: 16; clone size: large; CDR3 protein: CASSRLGAALQGEQFF; CDR3 DNA: TGTGCCAGCAGCCGTTTAGGAGCGGCCCTACAGGGTGAGCAGTTCTTC
D gene: TRBD2; J gene: TRBJ2-1; V gene: TRBV29-1; CDR3 length: 16; clone size: NA; CDR3 protein: CSVDGTSGPFYNEQFF; CDR3 DNA: TGCAGCGTAGATGGGACTAGCGGACCCTTTTACAATGAGCAGTTCTTC
D gene: NA; J gene: TRBJ2-1; V gene: TRBV29-1; CDR3 length: 11; clone size: NA; CDR3 protein: CSVLFYNEQFF; CDR3 DNA: TGCAGCGTACTTTTCTACAATGAGCAGTTCTTC
D gene: TRBD1; J gene: TRBJ1-3; V gene: TRBV5-6; CDR3 length: 14; clone size: NA; CDR3 protein: CASSPDRGGGTIYF; CDR3 DNA: TGTGCCAGCAGCCCGGACAGGGGGGGCGGCACCATATATTTT
D gene: NA; J gene: TRBJ2-2; V gene: TRBV6-5; CDR3 length: 15; clone size: NA; CDR3 protein: CASSNHYMDTGELFF; CDR3 DNA: TGTGCCAGCAGTAACCACTACATGGACACCGGGGAGCTGTTTTTT
D gene: TRBD2; J gene: TRBJ2-5; V gene: TRBV4-2; CDR3 length: 18; clone size: NA; CDR3 protein: CASSPRSSAGGRMETQYF; CDR3 DNA: TGTGCCAGCAGCCCAAGATCGAGCGCGGGAGGGCGGATGGAGACCCAGTACTTC
D gene: NA; J gene: TRBJ2-7; V gene: TRBV10-3; CDR3 length: 14; clone size: NA; CDR3 protein: CAISDTSPPGKQYF; CDR3 DNA: TGTGCCATCAGTGACACGTCACCCCCAGGAAAGCAGTACTTC
D gene: TRBD2; J gene: TRBJ2-5; V gene: TRBV11-2; CDR3 length: 17; clone size: NA; CDR3 protein: CASSYSRTSVQQETQYF; CDR3 DNA: TGTGCCAGCAGCTATAGTCGGACTAGTGTTCAACAAGAGACCCAGTACTTC
D gene: TRBD2; J gene: TRBJ2-1; V gene: TRBV28; CDR3 length: 16; clone size: NA; CDR3 protein: CASRSLTSGLYNEQFF; CDR3 DNA: TGTGCCAGCAGATCGCTGACTAGCGGGTTATACAATGAGCAGTTCTTC
D gene: TRBD2; J gene: TRBJ2-1; V gene: TRBV29-1; CDR3 length: 17; clone size: NA; CDR3 protein: CSVEGVLAGEYYNEQFF; CDR3 DNA: TGCAGCGTTGAAGGAGTGCTAGCGGGAGAATACTACAATGAGCAGTTCTTC